These 29 T cell receptor beta chains were all obtained from the same sample, sequenced in a study of T cells after yellow fever vaccination. TCRdb fed the 5' RACE reads into MiXCR, producing one record per CDR3 protein. The sample includes around 610,000 distinct CDR3 sequences, 13% of them seen just once. Sequences were derived from PBMCs, sampled on the day of the yellow fever booster vaccination. The receptors come from a man in his thirties or forties who received the YFV17D yellow fever vaccine.

This clonotype was seen a handful of times. This sequence joins TRBV27 and TRBJ2-4, with TRBD2 matching 10 bases. This CDR3 is 15 amino acids long. Germline trimming cut 2 bases from V and 9 bases from J; bases unmatched to any gene: 7. Germline CDR1 MNHEY, CDR2 SMNVEV (reference sequence). CDR3 sequence reads: CASSLEREGRGIQYF. The CDR3 nucleotides read TGTGCCAGCAGTTTAGAGCGGGAGGGCCGGGGCATTCAGTACTTC.

This clonotype was counted a few times. V is TRBV28 and J is TRBJ1-1; D is uncertain. Germline values: CDR1 MDHEN, CDR2 SYDVKM. The V and J ends lost 5 bases and 1 base respectively, with 8 bases between them. CDR3 size: 13 residues. The CDR3 loop is CASSQPENTEAFF. The CDR3 nucleotides read TGTGCCAGCAGTCAACCAGAGAACACTGAAGCTTTCTTT.

There are a few counts of this clonotype. The rearrangement uses TRBV20-1 and TRBJ2-3; D may be TRBD2 (6 bases). Germline assignment: CDR1 DFQATT and CDR2 SNEGSKA (reference sequence). Trimming cost V 6 bases and J 6 bases, with 19 bases left between them. The CDR3 is 14 amino acids. The CDR3 bases are TGCAGTGCAAACCGGGACTCATATCTGGATACGCAGTATTTT. Protein product: CSANRDSYLDTQYF.

V and J are TRBV5-1 and TRBJ2-1; D gene unclear. Germline CDR1 and CDR2: SGHRS and YFSETQ. The CDR3 length is 13 residues. V lost 5 bases to trimming and J lost 5 bases, with 11 bases between them. CDR3 in DNA: TGCGCCAGCAGGCAGACTGTGAACAATGAGCAGTTCTTC. This codes for CASRQTVNNEQFF.

This clonotype was observed many times. The chain recombines TRBV28 with TRBJ2-7; TRBD2 is a possible D gene (5 bases). The CDR3 runs to 12 residues. Germline CDR1 is MDHEN and CDR2 is SYDVKM. Trimming took off 6 bases at V and 7 bases at J, with 13 bases between the two ends. In nucleotides, the CDR3 is TGTGCCAGCAGCCCCCTCCGGGGTGAGCAGTACTTC. This sequence encodes CASSPLRGEQYF.

There are a few counts of this clonotype. The chain recombines TRBV19 with TRBJ2-1; 10 bases match TRBD2. The length of the CDR3 is 17 residues. Germline values: CDR1 LNHDA, CDR2 SQIVND (reference sequence). Trimming took 5 bases from V and 0 from J; bases not matched to a gene: 7. The CDR3 is CASSAGLAESSYNEQFF. As DNA, the CDR3 is TGTGCCAGTAGTGCCGGACTAGCGGAAAGCTCCTACAATGAGCAGTTCTTC.

This clonotype was seen only a few times. The CDR3, as DNA: TGTGCCAGCAGCCCCACAGGGGCCGCATCTCGAGGCTACACCTTC. This sequence encodes CASSPTGAASRGYTF. The genes are TRBV6-1 and TRBJ1-2; 7 nucleotides line up with TRBD1. J gave up 8 bases and V 6 bases, and 15 bases lay outside the gene matches. The germline V gene has CDR1 MNHNS and CDR2 SASEGT. The CDR3 has 15 amino acids.

The chain combines TRBV5-5 with TRBJ2-7, with 7 bases that match TRBD1. The CDR3 runs to 14 residues. CDR1 is SGHKS, CDR2 YYEKEE, per germline (reference sequence). V shed 3 bases, J shed 1 base, and the junction held 4 bases outside the gene matches. The CDR3 is CASSSGTESYEQYF. CDR3 DNA sequence: TGTGCCAGCAGCTCCGGGACAGAGTCCTACGAGCAGTACTTC. The full variable domain, its missing parts supplied by reference TRBV5-5 and TRBJ2-7, is DAGVTQSPTHLIKTRGQQVTLRCSPISGHKSVSWYQQVLGQGPQFIFQYYEKEERGRGNFPDRFSARQFPNYSSELNVNALLLGDSALYLCASSSGTESYEQYFGPGTRLTVT.

Remarks on this clonotype: One end of the junction is discordant with germline, which a read error may explain. This sequence joins TRBV6-2 or TRBV6-3 and TRBJ2-7, with D perhaps assigned TRBD1 or TRBD2 (6 bases each). The germline CDR1 and CDR2 sequences are MNHEY and SVGEGT. The CDR3 has 16 amino acids. CDR3 nucleotides: TGTGCCAGCAATCCTTTGGTCGGGGGCGAATACTACGATCAGTACTTC. Residues: CASNPLVGGEYYDQYF.

The chain carries TRBV7-9 and TRBJ2-1; D unresolved. CDR3 length: 13 amino acids. V was cut by 4 bases and J by 6 bases, with 10 bases left in between. Germline CDR1 SEHNR, CDR2 FQNEAQ (reference sequence). In DNA form, the CDR3 reads TGTGCCAGCAGCTCTGACACGATCAATGAGCAGTTCTTC. Translating gives CASSSDTINEQFF.

This clonotype has more than one count but fewer than ten. V gene TRBV6-1 combines with J gene TRBJ1-2; 8 nucleotides match TRBD1. With V trimmed by 7 bases and J by 4 bases, 8 bases remained unmatched. Per the germline V gene, CDR1 is MNHNS and CDR2 is SASEGT. The CDR3 consists of 14 residues. CDR3 nucleotide sequence: TGTGCCAGCATCCTCACAGGGGGAACCTATGGCTACACCTTC. Translated: CASILTGGTYGYTF.

This clonotype was picked up many times. The chain is built from TRBV5-1 and TRBJ2-3; a weak D match, TRBD2 (6 bases). In germline, CDR1 is SGHRS, CDR2 YFSETQ. The CDR3 has 16 residues. Trimming removed 1 base from V and 5 bases from J, with 17 bases in between. The CDR3, as DNA: TGCGCCAGCAGCTTGTGGGCGGGACGGGGGAGAGATACGCAGTATTTT. Residues: CASSLWAGRGRDTQYF.

This clonotype was detected a few times. The chain couples TRBV5-1 to TRBJ2-7, with TRBD1 as a possible D gene (5 bases). The CDR3 consists of 14 residues. In germline, CDR1 is SGHRS, CDR2 YFSETQ. Trimming stripped 0 bases from V and 7 bases from J, with 14 bases between. The CDR3: CASSLEDIRPEQYF. In nucleotides, the CDR3 is TGCGCCAGCAGCTTGGAGGACATCCGCCCGGAGCAGTACTTC.

The gene calls are TRBV5-1 and TRBJ1-2; D is unresolved. CDR1 and CDR2 from the germline V gene are SGHRS and YFSETQ. V was trimmed by 5 bases and J by 4 bases, leaving 12 bases between them. This CDR3 is 13 amino acids long. The CDR3 sequence: CASSAGNFYGYTF. The CDR3 DNA follows: TGCGCCAGCAGTGCCGGAAACTTCTATGGCTACACCTTC.

This clonotype was observed a handful of times. The rearrangement links TRBV7-9 to TRBJ2-5; 7 nucleotides line up with TRBD2. CDR3 length equals 14 residues. Germline values: CDR1 SEHNR, CDR2 FQNEAQ (reference sequence). The V and J ends lost 0 bases and 7 bases, in that order; junction bases with no gene match: 5. CDR3 in amino acids: CASSLAESGGTQYF. CDR3 nucleotides: TGTGCCAGCAGCTTAGCGGAATCGGGGGGGACCCAGTACTTC.

This clonotype was counted between two and nine times. The V and J genes are TRBV30 and TRBJ1-6; D remains ambiguous. V was cut by 2 bases and J by 11 bases, with 13 bases left in between. The CDR3 runs 13 residues. Germline V CDR1 and CDR2: GTSNPN, SVGIG (reference sequence). The CDR3 coding sequence is TGTGCCTGGAGTCCGCTCACCTCAACACCCCTCCACTTT. This translates into CAWSPLTSTPLHF.

This chain connects TRBV29-1 to TRBJ1-4; TRBD1 matches at 7 bases. V lost 6 bases and J lost 8; bases outside the gene matches: 12. CDR1 is SQVTM, CDR2 ANQGSEA, per germline. CDR3 size: 14 residues. DNA of the CDR3: TGCAGCGTCGGACGCCGGGACAGCCTGGAAAAACTGTTTTTT. Its protein is CSVGRRDSLEKLFF.

This chain uses TRBV29-1 with TRBJ2-3; D may be TRBD1 (5 bases). CDR3 length: 11 amino acids. V was cut by 5 bases and J by 4 bases, with 7 bases left in between. Germline CDR1 and CDR2: SQVTM and ANQGSEA. Written as DNA, the CDR3 is TGCAGCGTTCGACAGTCAGATACGCAGTATTTT. The encoded protein is CSVRQSDTQYF.

The chain recombines TRBV29-1 with TRBJ2-2; D remains ambiguous. The germline V gene has CDR1 SQVTM and CDR2 ANQGSEA. This CDR3 spans 11 amino acids. The germline V and J ends were trimmed by 3 bases and 7 bases, with 6 bases remaining between them. The CDR3 spells CSVDGFGELFF. CDR3 DNA sequence: TGCAGCGTTGACGGCTTCGGGGAGCTGTTTTTT.

The genes are TRBV11-1 and TRBJ2-5, with D possibly TRBD2 on 5 matching bases. The germline V gene encodes CDR1 SGHAT and CDR2 FQDESV (reference sequence). Trimming removed 6 bases from V and 1 base from J, with 12 bases in between. CDR3 length equals 14 residues. The CDR3 region is CASSTIRGQETQYF. The CDR3, as DNA: TGTGCCAGCAGTACTATCCGGGGCCAAGAGACCCAGTACTTC.

This clonotype was found a few times. The chain combines TRBV5-1 with TRBJ2-3; tentative D call: TRBD2 (6 bases). Germline CDR1 is SGHRS and CDR2 is YFSETQ. V lost 2 bases, J lost 5 bases, and 12 bases lay in between. This CDR3 has 14 amino acids. CDR3 sequence: CASSLGDSRDTQYF. The DNA of the CDR3 is TGCGCCAGCAGCTTAGGGGACTCCAGAGATACGCAGTATTTT. The full variable domain, its missing parts supplied by reference TRBV5-1 and TRBJ2-3, is KAGVTQTPRYLIKTRGQQVTLSCSPISGHRSVSWYQQTPGQGLQFLFEYFSETQRNKGNFPGRFSGRQFSNSRSEMNVSTLELGDSALYLCASSLGDSRDTQYFGPGTRLTVL.

This clonotype was seen ten or more times. The chain couples TRBV19 to TRBJ2-7; possible D gene TRBD2, 6 bases. V lost 1 base, J lost 2 bases, and 21 bases lay in between. CDR1 LNHDA and CDR2 SQIVND come from the germline V gene (reference sequence). The CDR3 is 18 amino acids. CDR3 coding DNA: TGTGCCAGTAGTATAGCCCATCAGATGGGTAGCGGTGCCTACGAGCAGTACTTC. Translating it yields CASSIAHQMGSGAYEQYF.

The rearrangement joins TRBV10-1 to TRBJ2-1; D is undetermined. This CDR3 has 11 residues. Deletions cut 1 base from V and 9 bases from J, with 4 bases between. Germline CDR1 and CDR2: WNHNN and SYGVQD (reference sequence). The chain's CDR3 is CASSELGEQFF. CDR3 bases: TGCGCCAGCAGTGAGTTGGGTGAGCAGTTCTTC.

The genes are TRBV9 and TRBJ2-5, with D perhaps TRBD1 or TRBD2 (5 bases each). V lost 4 bases and J lost 4, with 17 bases in between. CDR1 and CDR2 from the germline V gene are SGDLS and YYNGEE. This CDR3 region has 15 residues. CDR3 in amino acids: CASSPNVGDRETQYF. The CDR3 DNA sequence: TGTGCCAGCAGCCCAAACGTGGGGGATAGAGAGACCCAGTACTTC.

This clonotype showed up just once. This chain joins TRBV5-1 and TRBJ2-6; D is perhaps TRBD1 (5 bases). Trimming removed 5 bases from V and 4 bases from J, with 10 bases in between. This CDR3 contains 14 residues. CDR1 SGHRS and CDR2 YFSETQ come from the germline V gene. Written as DNA, the CDR3 is TGCGCCAGCAGAGGGGTAGCAGGGGCCAACGTCCTGACTTTC. This gives the protein CASRGVAGANVLTF. The complete variable domain, with remaining parts taken from reference TRBV5-1 and TRBJ2-6, reads KAGVTQTPRYLIKTRGQQVTLSCSPISGHRSVSWYQQTPGQGLQFLFEYFSETQRNKGNFPGRFSGRQFSNSRSEMNVSTLELGDSALYLCASRGVAGANVLTFGAGSRLTVL.

The chain combines TRBV20-1 with TRBJ2-5; 9 bases match TRBD2. Germline V lookup: CDR1 DFQATT, CDR2 SNEGSKA (reference sequence). CDR3 size: 15 residues. Germline trimming cut 0 bases from V and 4 bases from J; bases unmatched to any gene: 6. This chain's CDR3 is CSARDAAGGLETQYF. For the CDR3, the DNA is TGCAGTGCTAGAGACGCGGCGGGAGGGCTAGAGACCCAGTACTTC.

The chain links TRBV4-2 to TRBJ1-5, with 10 bases fitting TRBD1. The CDR3 is 16 residues long. The ends lost 4 bases at V and 0 bases at J; junction bases unmatched: 3. Germline loops: CDR1 LGHNA, CDR2 YNFKEQ. In DNA form, the CDR3 reads TGTGCCAGCAGCCTTGGGACAGGGGTTAGCAATCAGCCCCAGCATTTT. Translating gives CASSLGTGVSNQPQHF.

This clonotype was seen only a few times. This chain connects TRBV5-6 to TRBJ2-7; D perhaps matches TRBD2 (6 bases). Germline V gene lookup returns CDR1 SGHDT and CDR2 YYEEEE. This CDR3 has 14 amino acids. V shed 2 bases and J shed 3 bases, with 12 bases lying between them. The chain's CDR3 is CASSLRRGGYEQYF. The DNA of the CDR3 is TGTGCCAGCAGCTTACGGCGGGGAGGCTACGAGCAGTACTTC.

This clonotype showed up just a few times. The chain is built from TRBV12-3 or TRBV12-4 and TRBJ2-1; 10 bases line up with TRBD2. V dropped 5 bases and J dropped 8; count of bases not matched to a gene: 6. The CDR3 covers 14 residues. This chain's CDR3 is CASSPRGLAYEQFF. CDR3 coding DNA: TGTGCCAGCAGTCCCCGGGGACTAGCGTATGAGCAGTTCTTC.